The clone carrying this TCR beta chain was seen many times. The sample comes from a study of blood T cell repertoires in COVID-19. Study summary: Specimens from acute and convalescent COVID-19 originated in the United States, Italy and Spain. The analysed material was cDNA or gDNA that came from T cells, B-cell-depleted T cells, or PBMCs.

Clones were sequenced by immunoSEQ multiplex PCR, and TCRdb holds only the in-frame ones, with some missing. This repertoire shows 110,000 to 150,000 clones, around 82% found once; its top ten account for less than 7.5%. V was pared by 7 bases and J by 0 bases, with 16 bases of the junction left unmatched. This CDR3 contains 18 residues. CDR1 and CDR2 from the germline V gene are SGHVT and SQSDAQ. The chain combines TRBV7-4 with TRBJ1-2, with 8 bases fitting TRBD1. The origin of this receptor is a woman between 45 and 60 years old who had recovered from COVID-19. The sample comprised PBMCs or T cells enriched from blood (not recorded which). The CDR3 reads CASILGDRFVGANYGYTF. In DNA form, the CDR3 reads TGTGCCAGCATCCTTGGGGACAGGTTCGTGGGTGCTAACTATGGCTACACCTTC.